A selection of T cell receptor beta chains follows, all from one sample in a study of T cell responses to AZD1222 COVID-19 vaccine. Data came from immunoSEQ multiplex PCR; TCRdb stores just in-frame clones and leaves some out. This sample has about 140,000 clones, with roughly 89% found just once. The sequenced sample was peripheral blood, obtained 28 days after the second dose of the MenACWY control vaccine. Receptors were obtained from an adult who received the MenACWY meningococcal vaccine as a control. The CDR3 runs from the conserved cysteine through the conserved F or W. The order of the fields is V gene, J gene, CDR3 protein.

v_call: TRBV3-1/TRBV3-2; j_call: TRBJ1-1; cdr3_aa: CASSQQNTEAFF
v_call: TRBV28; j_call: TRBJ2-7; cdr3_aa: CASNSPRSTSGSYEQYF
v_call: TRBV6-5; j_call: TRBJ2-1; cdr3_aa: CASSYSEAAWQFF
v_call: TRBV7-2; j_call: TRBJ2-2; cdr3_aa: CASTILGSGELFF
v_call: TRBV5-1; j_call: TRBJ2-5; cdr3_aa: CASSFTGGETQYF
v_call: TRBV6-2/TRBV6-3; j_call: TRBJ2-2; cdr3_aa: CASSWAKQLFF
v_call: TRBV21-1; j_call: TRBJ2-7; cdr3_aa: CASSKESGDRLYEQYF
v_call: TRBV29-1; j_call: TRBJ1-2; cdr3_aa: CSVAGLNYGYTF
v_call: TRBV7-2; j_call: TRBJ2-1; cdr3_aa: CASSLRQGGNEQFF
v_call: TRBV7-2; j_call: TRBJ2-2; cdr3_aa: CASSLGDTGELFF
v_call: TRBV10-1; j_call: TRBJ1-1; cdr3_aa: CASSEQGLSAFF
v_call: TRBV28; j_call: TRBJ1-3; cdr3_aa: CASSSGQGENTIYF
v_call: TRBV12-2; j_call: TRBJ2-7; cdr3_aa: CASRLLGRASYEQYF
v_call: TRBV28; j_call: TRBJ1-2; cdr3_aa: CASSSGPNYGYTF
v_call: TRBV6-5; j_call: TRBJ1-1; cdr3_aa: CASRRIEGTEAFF
v_call: TRBV5-1; j_call: TRBJ2-5; cdr3_aa: CASGKVGQETQYF
v_call: TRBV5-1; j_call: TRBJ2-7; cdr3_aa: CASSSHFRGGYEQYF
v_call: TRBV30; j_call: TRBJ1-5; cdr3_aa: CAWGRVGSQPQHF
v_call: TRBV11-2; j_call: TRBJ2-5; cdr3_aa: CASSPSRAYETQYF
v_call: TRBV7-9; j_call: TRBJ2-5; cdr3_aa: CASSLVGKETQYF
v_call: TRBV5-5; j_call: TRBJ2-1; cdr3_aa: CASSLGLAGEGQFF
v_call: TRBV2; j_call: TRBJ2-2; cdr3_aa: CASSESGAAGELFF
v_call: TRBV7-6; j_call: TRBJ2-1; cdr3_aa: CASSQTGQAYNEQFF
v_call: TRBV28; j_call: TRBJ1-5; cdr3_aa: CASRRANQPQHF
v_call: TRBV29-1; j_call: TRBJ1-4; cdr3_aa: CSVRDSANEKLFF
v_call: TRBV13; j_call: TRBJ2-5; cdr3_aa: CASRPGGQETQYF
v_call: TRBV7-6; j_call: TRBJ2-3; cdr3_aa: CASSLGVAGAPVSTDTQYF
v_call: TRBV6-5; j_call: TRBJ1-2; cdr3_aa: CASRTGATGYTF
v_call: TRBV28; j_call: TRBJ1-1; cdr3_aa: CASSNDRNTEAFF
v_call: TRBV7-9; j_call: TRBJ2-5; cdr3_aa: CASSALEETQYF
v_call: TRBV6-6; j_call: TRBJ1-5; cdr3_aa: CASSYTQGSNQPQHF
v_call: TRBV6-5; j_call: TRBJ2-2; cdr3_aa: CASSYSGLRGTGELFF
v_call: TRBV2; j_call: TRBJ2-3; cdr3_aa: CASRAGLAGVTDTQYF
v_call: TRBV7-9; j_call: TRBJ2-7; cdr3_aa: CASSPGQRYEQYF
v_call: TRBV24-1; j_call: TRBJ2-2; cdr3_aa: CATRGPGGAGELFF
v_call: TRBV27; j_call: TRBJ2-1; cdr3_aa: CASKRYFDNEQFF
v_call: TRBV2; j_call: TRBJ1-3; cdr3_aa: CASNHRGLGSGNTIYF
v_call: TRBV5-1; j_call: TRBJ2-5; cdr3_aa: CASSPKTGPGETQYF
v_call: TRBV7-9; j_call: TRBJ1-6; cdr3_aa: CASSMGQGNSPLHF
v_call: TRBV5-1; j_call: TRBJ1-5; cdr3_aa: CASSLGTGDSNQPQHF
v_call: TRBV7-2; j_call: TRBJ1-5; cdr3_aa: CASSLRDRGQPQHF
v_call: TRBV28; j_call: TRBJ2-5; cdr3_aa: CASTHSGQGGETQYF
v_call: TRBV5-4; j_call: TRBJ2-7; cdr3_aa: CASSYQAYEQYF
v_call: TRBV7-2; j_call: TRBJ2-1; cdr3_aa: CASSHGTSGGAAEQFF
v_call: TRBV12-5; j_call: TRBJ2-2; cdr3_aa: CASVSRRGAPGELFF
v_call: TRBV28; j_call: TRBJ2-3; cdr3_aa: CASTWTSEPQYF
v_call: TRBV19; j_call: TRBJ2-7; cdr3_aa: CASRKGSGYSYEQYF